These T cell receptor beta chains were read from a single sample in a study of blood T cells in healthy people across ages. MiXCR, run by TCRdb on the 5' RACE reads, gives a single entry per CDR3 protein. Of under 1 million distinct CDR3 sequences listed, roughly 44% were seen once; the top ten hold roughly 18%. Sequencing was done on a sample of blood. The receptor source for this set is a man aged 55 to 69 in good health. Both conserved end residues are part of each CDR3. A D gene is named only where the DNA matches it firmly. Size tells how often a clone was seen (once, few, many) or the class of an expanded clone, and some rows leave it out.

CDR3nt	CDR3aa	d_gene	v_gene	abundance	j_gene
TGCAGCGTTGAGGAGAAAACCTCCTACGAGCAGTACTTC	CSVEEKTSYEQYF	NA	TRBV29-1	many	TRBJ2-7
TGTGCCAGCGGCTTAGCGGGACAGGATGCCAATGAGCAGTTCTTC	CASGLAGQDANEQFF	NA	TRBV7-2	NA	TRBJ2-1
TGTGCCAGCAGAAAAGGGGGCGCACAGTTATACAATGAGCAGTTCTTC	CASRKGGAQLYNEQFF	TRBD1	TRBV28	NA	TRBJ2-1
TGTGCCAGCAGCCCCGGAGGGGGACTTAATGAAAAACTGTTTTTT	CASSPGGGLNEKLFF	NA	TRBV7-2	NA	TRBJ1-4
TGTGCCAGCAGCTTCAGAGGAGATACGCAGTATTTT	CASSFRGDTQYF	NA	TRBV13	many	TRBJ2-3
TGTGCCAGCAGTTCCGTGGGGGCAGGGGAAGAGACCCAGTACTTC	CASSSVGAGEETQYF	NA	TRBV6-2/TRBV6-3	NA	TRBJ2-5
TGTGCCAGCAGCTTGATTACAGGGTTCTATGGCTACACCTTC	CASSLITGFYGYTF	NA	TRBV5-6	few	TRBJ1-2
TGTGCCAGCAGCTTAGCGTCGGAAGGGGGCGGCTCGGCTGGCTACACCTTC	CASSLASEGGGSAGYTF	TRBD1	TRBV7-2	few	TRBJ1-2
TGTGCCAGCAGCCACCTGAAGACAAACCTCCAGTACTTC	CASSHLKTNLQYF	NA	TRBV7-9	once	TRBJ2-5
TGTGCCAGCACCAGACCGGGACGGGGAAACACTGAAGCTTTCTTT	CASTRPGRGNTEAFF	NA	TRBV12-3/TRBV12-4	NA	TRBJ1-1
TGTGCCAGCAGTGTGGGGGTAGATCAGCCCCAGCATTTT	CASSVGVDQPQHF	NA	TRBV12-3/TRBV12-4	NA	TRBJ1-5
TGCGCCAGCAGCTCCGGGACAGGGGGCACTGGGGCCAACGTCCTGACTTTC	CASSSGTGGTGANVLTF	TRBD1	TRBV5-1	NA	TRBJ2-6
TGTGCCATCAGTGAGTCCTCTGAAGCTTTCTTT	CAISESSEAFF	NA	TRBV10-3	NA	TRBJ1-1
TGCGCCAGCAGCCCCGGGACTAGCGCTTACAATGAGCAGTTCTTC	CASSPGTSAYNEQFF	TRBD2	TRBV5-1	many	TRBJ2-1
TGCGCCAGCAGCCCCTCGCGGGCGTGGACGGACTATGGCTACACCTTC	CASSPSRAWTDYGYTF	NA	TRBV4-3	few	TRBJ1-2
TGTGCCACCAGTGATACTACCGGGACTAGCGGGGGTGAGCAGTTCTTC	CATSDTTGTSGGEQFF	TRBD2	TRBV24-1	few	TRBJ2-1
TGTGCCAGCAGTCCTATGGGAGATTACATGAATGAGCAGTTCTTC	CASSPMGDYMNEQFF	NA	TRBV6-2/TRBV6-3	NA	TRBJ2-1